The 2 T cell receptor beta chains listed next were all sequenced from one sample in a study of T cells in Graves' hyperthyroidism and ophthalmopathy (dated by TCRdb to the late 2010s). Library preparation used multiplex PCR. TCRdb records Illumina HiSeq 2000 as the sequencer. TCR beta CDR3 regions were amplified from RNA transcripts. A first-round RT-PCR of the TCR CDR3 used the HTBI primer set with the Qiagen OneStep RT-PCR kit. TCRdb cleaned the public reads at Q25 with fastp, built clones with MiXCR and kept in-frame beta chains. Rows with a matching CDR3 protein are joined into one entry that keeps the most common DNA and genes. Present in this sample are around 240,000 distinct CDR3 sequences, about 14% of which were seen just once. In total, the top ten clones hold less than 15% of the sample. Sequencing input: blood. The receptors derive from a woman aged 35 to 49 with Graves' hyperthyroidism that later progressed to Graves' ophthalmopathy.

This clonotype came up many times. The genes are TRBV3-1 and TRBJ2-7; the D gene is possibly TRBD2 (6 bases). The CDR3 loop spans 14 amino acids. The V end lost 3 bases, the J end lost 4 bases, and 13 bases lay between the germline ends. Germline CDR1 LGHDT, CDR2 YNNKEL (reference sequence). The CDR3 DNA sequence: TGTGCCAGCAGCCAGGAGGGCTTTTCATACGAGCAGTACTTC. The encoded protein is CASSQEGFSYEQYF.

This clonotype came up a few times. The genes are TRBV9 and TRBJ1-5, with D possibly being TRBD1 (5 bases). V lost 0 bases, J lost 5 bases, and 9 bases lay in between. The CDR3 runs 14 residues. CDR1 is SGDLS, CDR2 YYNGEE, per germline. CDR3 sequence reads: CASSVGRGDQPQHF. The CDR3, as DNA: TGTGCCAGCAGCGTAGGTAGGGGCGATCAGCCCCAGCATTTT.